This TCR beta chain was captured by sequencing in a study of blood T cell repertoires in COVID-19 (dated by TCRdb to between 2020 and 2021). Background on the whole study: Samples from collaborators originated in the United States, Italy and Spain and spanned both the acute and convalescent phases of COVID-19. The prospective study material was composed of cDNA or gDNA derived from T cells, B-cell-depleted T cells, or PBMCs. Deeply sampled blood TCRbeta repertoires from subjects exposed to, actively infected with, or recovered from COVID-19 were included in the dataset. The repertoires were made available in a free public database intended to serve as a resource for research on the immune response to SARS-CoV-2. The samples were drawn from two sources: the first 160 participants of the ongoing ImmuneRACE study, and 950 to 1,500 subjects contributed by 6 global collaborators. A de-identified subject ID, COVID-19 status, age in years and sex were almost always included in the sample metadata. HLA class I and class II types, where available, came from metadata supplied by the sample provider rather than from assay-based typing.

General findings and caveats noted by the study authors: How much clinical and demographic metadata was included differed by source and by participant, and the metadata was provided uncurated.

Another Seattle source contributed samples from volunteer blood donors who had recovered from COVID-19. Each collaborating institution followed its own protocols to collect whole blood in K2EDTA tubes. Collaborator samples were shipped for TCRbeta analysis as frozen whole blood, isolated PBMCs, or DNA extracted from either sample type. TCRbeta CDR3 regions were amplified from genomic DNA by means of the immunoSEQ Assay, a bias-controlled multiplex PCR. Concerning the study's data processing: Within the assay, amplification of reference gene primers was used to estimate how many nucleated cells each sample contained. To quantify the absolute abundance of each unique TCRbeta CDR3 rearrangement, sequence reads were collapsed and filtered. For each sample, productive Simpson clonality was calculated as the square root of Simpson's diversity index over productive rearrangements. TCRdb obtained this table from immuneACCESS and retained in-frame rearrangements with V and J assigned. These tables miss some clones; where compared with another copy, unresolved V genes account for less than half of the shortfall, and the remainder is unexplained. The V and J calls and clone size are taken from that table; D and trimming were inferred from the DNA. This sample lists 250,000 to 350,000 clones; approximately 86% were detected once. The leading ten clones occupy roughly 1.9% of the sample.

Unmatched junction bases come to 11, with V trimmed by 5 bases and J by 8 bases. The cysteine opens and the phenylalanine closes a CDR3 of 14 amino acids. The only DNA kept is the CDR3, 42 bases in frame from the first base. Sequences SEHNR (CDR1) and FQNEAQ (CDR2) are obtained from the germline V gene (reference sequence). This clone has a single count. Its antigen is currently not known. No much larger clone exists at a distance of one base, and base qualities are not known. The sample consisted of peripheral blood. This TCR was recovered from a woman aged 25 to 39 who had recovered from COVID-19. The V and J genes are TRBV7-9 and TRBJ1-1; the junction holds 7 bases that match TRBD1. The sequence in DNA is TGTGCCAGCAGCACAGGGGACTCCCGGAGGGAAGCTTTCTTT. This is translated as CASSTGDSRREAFF.